Shown below are 25 T cell receptor beta chains from a single sample sequenced in a study of T cells after yellow fever vaccination. In TCRdb, the 5' RACE reads were re-called with MiXCR into one record per CDR3 protein. This table has some 150,000 distinct CDR3 sequences, roughly a tenth appearing once. The specimen was CD8+ T cells sorted from PBMCs, collected 45 days after the yellow fever booster vaccination. The receptors originated from a young man who received the YFV17D yellow fever vaccine.

This clonotype was seen ten or more times. The J gene is TRBJ2-5, the V gene TRBV15; possible D gene TRBD1, 6 bases. Germline V gene lookup returns CDR1 LNHNV and CDR2 YYDKDF (reference sequence). Between the trimmed V and J ends, which lost 5 bases and 2 bases, there was a span of 15 bases. This CDR3 is 15 amino acids long. In DNA form, the CDR3 reads TGTGCCACCAGCGTTGACAGGAGACCTCAAGAGACCCAGTACTTC. Protein product: CATSVDRRPQETQYF.

This chain connects TRBV4-1 to TRBJ1-1; D call uncertain. The ends were cut back, 3 bases at V and 4 bases at J, with 21 bases in the middle. The CDR3 runs 17 residues. Germline V lookup: CDR1 MGHRA, CDR2 YSYEKL. The DNA of the CDR3 is TGCGCCAGCAGCCATAGGGTAGTAGAAGAGTCGGTCACTGAAGCTTTCTTT. The encoded protein is CASSHRVVEESVTEAFF.

In this sample, this clonotype turned up many times. The V gene is TRBV19, the J gene TRBJ1-1, with TRBD1 as a possible D gene (6 bases). The CDR3 length is 15 residues. Germline lookup yields CDR1 LNHDA and CDR2 SQIVND (reference sequence). Trimming left V 10 bases short and J 1 base short, with 19 bases between. The CDR3 sequence: CATTPLGTWNTEAFF. Written as DNA, the CDR3 is TGTGCCACCACGCCACTCGGGACATGGAACACTGAAGCTTTCTTT.

The V and J genes are TRBV4-2 and TRBJ2-5, with a possible D match to TRBD2 (5 bases). V was shortened by 0 bases and J by 2 bases, with 10 bases between the two germline ends. The CDR3 totals 15 residues. Germline V lookup: CDR1 LGHNA, CDR2 YNFKEQ. The CDR3 DNA follows: TGTGCCAGCAGCCAAGAAGGTGGCGGGCAAGAGACCCAGTACTTC. This encodes CASSQEGGGQETQYF.

The rearrangement joins TRBV4-1 to TRBJ2-1, with 9 bases lining up with TRBD1. Germline V lookup: CDR1 MGHRA, CDR2 YSYEKL. The CDR3 runs 17 residues. Unmatched junction bases numbered 10, after V lost 3 bases and J lost 4 bases. The chain's CDR3 is CASSQVFGDRAYNEQFF. The CDR3 DNA reads TGCGCCAGCAGCCAGGTGTTTGGGGACAGGGCGTACAATGAGCAGTTCTTC.

The rearrangement links TRBV5-1 to TRBJ1-1; 10 positions agree with TRBD1. With 5 bases clipped from V and 5 bases from J, the junction kept 6 bases outside the gene matches. The CDR3 has 14 amino acids. Germline V gene data show CDR1 as SGHRS and CDR2 as YFSETQ. CDR3 loop: CASRFGTGVTEAFF. The CDR3 DNA follows: TGCGCCAGCAGATTCGGGACAGGGGTTACTGAAGCTTTCTTT.

The rearrangement links TRBV20-1 to TRBJ1-1, with a tentative D call TRBD1 (5 bases). Germline V gene lookup returns CDR1 DFQATT and CDR2 SNEGSKA (reference sequence). This CDR3 region has 13 residues. Trimming cost V 3 bases and J 2 bases, with 10 bases left between them. The CDR3 loop reads CSARGGFNTEAFF. DNA of the CDR3: TGCAGTGCTAGGGGGGGTTTCAACACTGAAGCTTTCTTT.

At least ten counts were recorded for this clonotype. The genes are TRBV4-1 and TRBJ1-1; D gene ambiguous. Germline lookup yields CDR1 MGHRA and CDR2 YSYEKL. V was pared by 2 bases and J by 2 bases, with 21 bases between. The CDR3 contains 18 residues. This CDR3 reads CASSQTAHSGRINTEAFF. CDR3 DNA: TGCGCCAGCAGCCAAACTGCCCATAGCGGACGGATTAACACTGAAGCTTTCTTT.

This sequence joins TRBV27 and TRBJ2-1; no definite D call. CDR3 length: 14 amino acids. V was trimmed by 3 bases and J by 2 bases, leaving 8 bases between them. Germline V gene lookup returns CDR1 MNHEY and CDR2 SMNVEV (reference sequence). CDR3 loop: CASSFFSTYNEQFF. Written as DNA, the CDR3 is TGTGCCAGCAGTTTTTTTAGCACCTACAATGAGCAGTTCTTC.

The table lists this clonotype with many counts. The rearrangement uses TRBV5-1 and TRBJ2-3, with TRBD2 matching over 9 bases. CDR1 and CDR2 (germline): SGHRS, YFSETQ. Trimming at V came to 0 bases and at J to 0 bases, leaving 5 bases not matched to a gene. The CDR3 spans 17 residues. The CDR3 is CASSLVLAGTSTDTQYF. In nucleotides, the CDR3 is TGCGCCAGCAGCTTGGTTCTAGCGGGGACTAGCACAGATACGCAGTATTTT.

The chain joins TRBV7-2 to TRBJ2-3, with 8 bases that match TRBD2. The CDR3 is 16 residues long. From germline, CDR1 is SGHTA and CDR2 FQGNSA. Trimming took 4 bases from V and 0 from J; bases not matched to a gene: 6. CDR3 sequence reads: CASSSPSGSSTDTQYF. CDR3 nucleotides: TGTGCCAGCAGCTCCCCTAGCGGGTCTAGCACAGATACGCAGTATTTT.

This clonotype occurred a few times. The rearrangement links TRBV27 to TRBJ2-2; D may match TRBD1 or TRBD2 (6 bases each). Between the trimmed V and J ends, which lost 5 bases and 4 bases, there was a span of 11 bases. This CDR3 comprises 14 residues. The V gene's germline CDR1 is MNHEY and CDR2 SMNVEV (reference sequence). The CDR3 region has the DNA TGTGCCAGCAGTCCGGGGGCGAGCACCGGGGAGCTGTTTTTT. This sequence encodes CASSPGASTGELFF.

This CDR3 is CASSYPGLAGNEQFF. DNA for the CDR3: TGTGCCAGCAGTTACCCGGGACTAGCGGGCAATGAGCAGTTCTTC. The rearrangement joins TRBV6-2 or TRBV6-3 to TRBJ2-1; 12 nucleotides agree with TRBD2. The CDR3 contains 15 residues. V lost 2 bases to trimming and J lost 6 bases; unmatched junction nucleotides: 2. Per germline, CDR1 MNHEY and CDR2 SVGEGT.

The gene calls are TRBV10-2 and TRBJ2-7, with 9 nucleotides matching TRBD1. Germline trimming cut 0 bases from V and 4 bases from J; bases unmatched to any gene: 4. Germline lookup yields CDR1 WSHSY and CDR2 SAAADI. The CDR3 totals 15 residues. The CDR3 is CASSESRDRAYEQYF. As DNA, the CDR3 is TGCGCCAGCAGTGAGTCCCGGGACAGGGCTTACGAGCAGTACTTC.

The genes are TRBV11-2 and TRBJ2-2; D may be TRBD1 (6 bases). CDR3 size: 15 residues. V shed 4 bases and J shed 4 bases, with 13 bases lying between them. CDR1 is SGHAT, CDR2 FQNNGV, per germline. The chain's CDR3 is CASSSRGFGTGELFF. As DNA, the CDR3 is TGTGCCAGCAGCTCCAGGGGTTTTGGCACCGGGGAGCTGTTTTTT.

This clonotype turned up a few times. This sequence joins TRBV7-9 and TRBJ1-2; D unresolved. This CDR3 is 13 amino acids long. Germline-derived CDR1 and CDR2 are SEHNR and FQNEAQ (reference sequence). Trimming removed 4 bases at V and 2 bases at J, with 8 bases between. The DNA of the CDR3 is TGTGCCAGCAGCTCGAGTTTCAACTATGGCTACACCTTC. Protein product: CASSSSFNYGYTF. Together with reference TRBV7-9 and TRBJ1-2, the CDR3 gives the full variable domain: DTGVSQNPRHKITKRGQNVTFRCDPISEHNRLYWYRQTLGQGPEFLTYFQNEAQLEKSRLLSDRFSAERPKGSFSTLEIQRTEQGDSAMYLCASSSSFNYGYTFGSGTRLTVV.

This clonotype was seen at least ten times. The chain is built from TRBV5-4 and TRBJ1-4; no firm D call. The CDR3 length is 16 residues. CDR1 and CDR2 (germline): SGHNT, YYREEE (reference sequence). Trimming shortened V by 4 bases and J by 13 bases, and 26 bases separated the two germline ends. The CDR3 DNA follows: TGTGCCAGCAGCATAAACAGTGCTATATCCCCTGAAGGACTGTTTTTT. As protein: CASSINSAISPEGLFF.

J is TRBJ1-1 and V is TRBV6-5; possible D gene TRBD1, 5 bases. The CDR3 totals 14 residues. Deletions cut 2 bases from V and 1 base from J, with 8 bases between. From germline, CDR1 is MNHEY and CDR2 SVGAGI. This chain's CDR3 is CASSYGHPNTEAFF. The CDR3 nucleotides are TGTGCCAGCAGTTACGGACACCCGAACACTGAAGCTTTCTTT.

This clonotype occurred many times. The chain uses TRBV23-1 and TRBJ2-4; TRBD2 matches at 8 bases. TRBV23-1 is filed as an ORF, its function uncertain. The CDR3 extends over 16 amino acids. Losses at the gene ends were 3 bases for V and 4 bases for J; bases not matched to a gene: 8. The CDR3 protein is CASSQWGERGKNIQYF. The CDR3 DNA follows: TGCGCCAGCAGTCAGTGGGGAGAGCGGGGGAAAAACATTCAGTACTTC.

The CDR3 coding sequence is TGTGCCAGCAGTTCCTCAGGGGGCGTCTACAATGAGCAGTTCTTC. It is translated as CASSSSGGVYNEQFF. This sequence joins TRBV6-2 or TRBV6-3 and TRBJ2-1, with 8 bases lining up with TRBD1. Germline V CDR1 and CDR2: MNHEY, SVGEGT. CDR3 length equals 15 residues. V gave up 4 bases and J gave up 3 bases; unmatched junction bases: 5.

The gene calls are TRBV9 and TRBJ2-2; 8 nucleotides line up with TRBD1. The V gene end was trimmed by 8 bases and the J gene end by 5 bases; junction bases not matched to a gene: 8. The CDR3 sequence is 14 residues long. CDR1 and CDR2 (germline): SGDLS, YYNGEE. CDR3 amino acids: CASRLTGETGELFF. CDR3 nucleotide sequence: TGTGCCAGTAGATTGACAGGGGAAACCGGGGAGCTGTTTTTT.

The chain links TRBV6-2 or TRBV6-3 to TRBJ1-1; TRBD1 matches 8 bases. Germline CDR1 is MNHEY and CDR2 is SVGEGT. With 6 bases clipped from V and 6 bases from J, the junction kept 12 bases outside the gene matches. The CDR3 is 15 amino acids. The CDR3 region is CASRRIRGRNAEAFF. DNA of the CDR3: TGTGCCAGCAGGCGGATCAGGGGGCGAAACGCTGAAGCTTTCTTT.

This clonotype has ten or more counts. The chain employs TRBV7-9 and TRBJ1-2; no definite D call. This CDR3 contains 13 residues. Trimming removed 5 bases at V and 8 bases at J, with 15 bases between. Germline CDR1 and CDR2: SEHNR and FQNEAQ (reference sequence). CDR3 loop: CASSEHGGRGYTF. For the CDR3, the DNA is TGTGCCAGCAGCGAGCACGGTGGTCGGGGCTACACCTTC.

This clonotype has just a few counts. The rearrangement joins TRBV9 to TRBJ1-1; 7 bases map to TRBD1. CDR1 is SGDLS, CDR2 YYNGEE, per germline. The CDR3 length is 17 residues. Germline trimming cut 4 bases from V and 5 bases from J; bases unmatched to any gene: 17. The CDR3 protein is CASSPGGGGFRWTEAFF. CDR3 coding DNA: TGTGCCAGCAGCCCGGGCGGAGGGGGCTTTAGATGGACTGAAGCTTTCTTT.

This chain connects TRBV4-2 to TRBJ2-5; no firm D call. The germline CDR1 and CDR2 sequences are LGHNA and YNFKEQ. V lost 4 bases to trimming and J lost 4 bases, with 10 bases between them. The CDR3 is made up of 13 amino acids. CDR3 coding DNA: TGTGCCAGCAGCCCCAATGGTAGAGAGACCCAGTACTTC. Translating gives CASSPNGRETQYF.